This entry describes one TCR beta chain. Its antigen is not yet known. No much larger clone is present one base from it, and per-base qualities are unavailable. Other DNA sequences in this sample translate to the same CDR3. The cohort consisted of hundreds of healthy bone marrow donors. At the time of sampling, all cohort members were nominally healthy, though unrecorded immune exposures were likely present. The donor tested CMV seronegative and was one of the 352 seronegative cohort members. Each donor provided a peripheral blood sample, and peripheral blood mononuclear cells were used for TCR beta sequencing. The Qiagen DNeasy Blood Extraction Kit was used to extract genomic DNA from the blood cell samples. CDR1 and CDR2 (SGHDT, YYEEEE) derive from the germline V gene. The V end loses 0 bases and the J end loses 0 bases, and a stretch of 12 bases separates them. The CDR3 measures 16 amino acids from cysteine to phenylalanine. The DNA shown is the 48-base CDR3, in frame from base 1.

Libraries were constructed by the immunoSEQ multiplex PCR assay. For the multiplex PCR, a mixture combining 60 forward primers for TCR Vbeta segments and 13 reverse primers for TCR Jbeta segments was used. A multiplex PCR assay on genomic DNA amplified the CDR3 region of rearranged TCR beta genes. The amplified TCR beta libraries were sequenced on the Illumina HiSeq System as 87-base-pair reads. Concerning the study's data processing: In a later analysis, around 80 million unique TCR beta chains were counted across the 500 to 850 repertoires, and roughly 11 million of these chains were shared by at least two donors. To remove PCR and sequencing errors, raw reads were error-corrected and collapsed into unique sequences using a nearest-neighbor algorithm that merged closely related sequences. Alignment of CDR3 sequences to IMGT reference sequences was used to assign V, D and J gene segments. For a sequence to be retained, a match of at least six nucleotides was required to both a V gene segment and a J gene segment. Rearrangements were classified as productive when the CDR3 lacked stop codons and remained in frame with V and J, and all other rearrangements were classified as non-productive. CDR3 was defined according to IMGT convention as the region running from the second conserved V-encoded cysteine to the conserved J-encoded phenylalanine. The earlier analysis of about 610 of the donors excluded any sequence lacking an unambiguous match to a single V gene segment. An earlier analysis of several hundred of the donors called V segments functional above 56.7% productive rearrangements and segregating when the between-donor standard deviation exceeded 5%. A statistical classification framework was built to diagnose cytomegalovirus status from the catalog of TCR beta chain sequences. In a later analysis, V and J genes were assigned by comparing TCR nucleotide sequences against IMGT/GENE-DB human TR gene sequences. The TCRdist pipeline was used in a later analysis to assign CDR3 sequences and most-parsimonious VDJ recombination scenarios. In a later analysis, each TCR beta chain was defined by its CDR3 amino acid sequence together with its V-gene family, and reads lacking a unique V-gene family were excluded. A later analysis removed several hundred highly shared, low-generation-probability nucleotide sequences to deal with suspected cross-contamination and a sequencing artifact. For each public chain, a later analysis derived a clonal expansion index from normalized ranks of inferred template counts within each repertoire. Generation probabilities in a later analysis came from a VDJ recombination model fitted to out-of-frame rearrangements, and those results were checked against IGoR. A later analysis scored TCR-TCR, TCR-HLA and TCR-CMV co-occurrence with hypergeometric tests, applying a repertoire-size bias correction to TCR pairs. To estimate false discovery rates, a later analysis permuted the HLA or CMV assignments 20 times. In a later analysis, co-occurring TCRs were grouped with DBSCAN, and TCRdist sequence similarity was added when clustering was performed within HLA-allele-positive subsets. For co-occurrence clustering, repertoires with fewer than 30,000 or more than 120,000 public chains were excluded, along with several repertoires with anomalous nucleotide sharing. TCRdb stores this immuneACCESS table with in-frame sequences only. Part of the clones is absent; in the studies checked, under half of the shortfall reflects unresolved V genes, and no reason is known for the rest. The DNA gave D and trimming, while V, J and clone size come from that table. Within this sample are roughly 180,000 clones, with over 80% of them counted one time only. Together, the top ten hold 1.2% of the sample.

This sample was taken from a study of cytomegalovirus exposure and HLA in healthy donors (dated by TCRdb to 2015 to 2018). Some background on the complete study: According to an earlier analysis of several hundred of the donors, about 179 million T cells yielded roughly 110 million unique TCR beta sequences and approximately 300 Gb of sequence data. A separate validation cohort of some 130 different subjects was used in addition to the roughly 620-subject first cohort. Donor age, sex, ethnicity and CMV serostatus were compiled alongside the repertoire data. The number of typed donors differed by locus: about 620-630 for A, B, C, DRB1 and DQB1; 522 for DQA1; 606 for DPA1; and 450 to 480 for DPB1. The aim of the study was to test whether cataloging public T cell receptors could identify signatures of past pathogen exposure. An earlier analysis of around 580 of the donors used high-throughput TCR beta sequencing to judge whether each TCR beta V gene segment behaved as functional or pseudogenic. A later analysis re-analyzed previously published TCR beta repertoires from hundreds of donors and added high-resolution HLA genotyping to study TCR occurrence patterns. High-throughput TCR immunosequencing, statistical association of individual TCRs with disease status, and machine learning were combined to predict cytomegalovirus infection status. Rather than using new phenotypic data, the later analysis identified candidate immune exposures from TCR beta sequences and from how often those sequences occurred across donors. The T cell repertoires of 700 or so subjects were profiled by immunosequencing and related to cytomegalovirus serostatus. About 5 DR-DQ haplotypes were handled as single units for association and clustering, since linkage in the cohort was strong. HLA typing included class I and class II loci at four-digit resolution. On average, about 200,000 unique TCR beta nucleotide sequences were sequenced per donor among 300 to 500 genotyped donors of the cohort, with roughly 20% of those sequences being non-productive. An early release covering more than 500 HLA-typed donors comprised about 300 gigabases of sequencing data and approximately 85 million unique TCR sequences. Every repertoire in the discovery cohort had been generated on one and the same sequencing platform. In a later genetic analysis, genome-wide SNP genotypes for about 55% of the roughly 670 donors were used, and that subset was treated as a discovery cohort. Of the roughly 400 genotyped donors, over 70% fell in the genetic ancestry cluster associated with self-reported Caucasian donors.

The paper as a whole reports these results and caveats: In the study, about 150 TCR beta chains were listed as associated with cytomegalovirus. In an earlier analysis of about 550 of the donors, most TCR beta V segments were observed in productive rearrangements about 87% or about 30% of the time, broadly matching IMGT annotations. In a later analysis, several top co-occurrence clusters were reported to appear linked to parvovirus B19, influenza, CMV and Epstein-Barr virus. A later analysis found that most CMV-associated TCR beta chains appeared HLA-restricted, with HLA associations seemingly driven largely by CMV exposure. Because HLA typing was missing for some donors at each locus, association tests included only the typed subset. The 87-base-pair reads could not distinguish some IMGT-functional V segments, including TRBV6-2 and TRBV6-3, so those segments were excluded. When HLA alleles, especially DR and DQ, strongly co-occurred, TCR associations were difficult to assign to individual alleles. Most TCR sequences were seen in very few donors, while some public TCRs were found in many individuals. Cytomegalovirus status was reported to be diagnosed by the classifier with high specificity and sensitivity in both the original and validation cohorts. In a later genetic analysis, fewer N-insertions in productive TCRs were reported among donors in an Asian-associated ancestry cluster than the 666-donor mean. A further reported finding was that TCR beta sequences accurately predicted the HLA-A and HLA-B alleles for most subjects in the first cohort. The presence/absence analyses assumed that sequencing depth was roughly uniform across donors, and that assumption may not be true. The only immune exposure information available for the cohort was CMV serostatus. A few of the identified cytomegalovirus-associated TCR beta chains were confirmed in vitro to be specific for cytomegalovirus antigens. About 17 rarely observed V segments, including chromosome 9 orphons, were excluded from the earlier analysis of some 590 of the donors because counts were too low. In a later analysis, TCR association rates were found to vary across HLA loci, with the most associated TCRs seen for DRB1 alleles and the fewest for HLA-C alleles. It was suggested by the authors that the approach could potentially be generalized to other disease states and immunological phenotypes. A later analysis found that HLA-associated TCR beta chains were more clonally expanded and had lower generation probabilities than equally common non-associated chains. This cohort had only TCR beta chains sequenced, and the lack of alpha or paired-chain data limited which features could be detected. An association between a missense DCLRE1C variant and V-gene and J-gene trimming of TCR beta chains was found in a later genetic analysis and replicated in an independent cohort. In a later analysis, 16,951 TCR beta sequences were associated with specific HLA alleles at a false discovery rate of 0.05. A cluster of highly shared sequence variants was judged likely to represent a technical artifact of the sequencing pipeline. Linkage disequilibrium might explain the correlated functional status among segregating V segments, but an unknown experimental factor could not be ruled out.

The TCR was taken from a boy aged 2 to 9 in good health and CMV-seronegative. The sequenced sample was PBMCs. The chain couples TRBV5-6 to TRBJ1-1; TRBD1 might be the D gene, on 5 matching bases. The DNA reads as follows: TGTGCCAGCAGCTTGGAGGGTCAGGGTGTGAACACTGAAGCTTTCTTT. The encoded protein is CASSLEGQGVNTEAFF.